This TCR beta chain comes out of a study of cytomegalovirus exposure and HLA in healthy donors. Trimming removed 0 bases at V and 4 bases at J, with 7 bases between. CDR1 and CDR2 (germline): LGHNA, YNFKEQ. CDR3 length: 14 amino acids. Amplification used 60 Vbeta primers and 13 Jbeta primers. Libraries were prepared by immunoSEQ multiplex PCR; TCRdb keeps only in-frame clonotypes and omits some of them. The table shows around 230,000 clones, with more than 75% occurring only once. This TCR was recovered from a man aged 40-49 years in good health and CMV-seropositive. Sequences were obtained from PBMCs. The chain is built from TRBV4-2 and TRBJ1-5, with D unresolved. CDR3 sequence (DNA): TGTGCCAGCAGCCAAGAGGAGGGAAATCAGCCCCAGCATTTT. Its translation: CASSQEEGNQPQHF.